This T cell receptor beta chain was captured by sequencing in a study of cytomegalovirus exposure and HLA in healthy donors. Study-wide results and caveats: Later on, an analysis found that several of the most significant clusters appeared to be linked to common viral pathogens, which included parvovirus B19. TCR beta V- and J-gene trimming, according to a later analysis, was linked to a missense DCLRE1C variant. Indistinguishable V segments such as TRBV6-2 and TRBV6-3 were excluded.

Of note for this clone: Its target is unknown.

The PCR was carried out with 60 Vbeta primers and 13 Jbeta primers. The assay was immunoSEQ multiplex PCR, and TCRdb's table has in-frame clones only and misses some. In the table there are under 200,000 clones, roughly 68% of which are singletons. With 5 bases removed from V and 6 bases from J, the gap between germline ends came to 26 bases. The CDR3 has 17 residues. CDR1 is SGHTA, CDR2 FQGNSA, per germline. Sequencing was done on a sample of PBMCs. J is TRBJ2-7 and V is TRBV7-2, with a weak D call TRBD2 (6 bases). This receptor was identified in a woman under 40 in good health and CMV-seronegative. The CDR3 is CASSQWDVGRYVGEQYF. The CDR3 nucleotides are TGTGCCAGCAGCCAATGGGACGTTGGGAGGTATGTTGGCGAGCAGTACTTC.